These 13 T cell receptor beta chains came from one sample sequenced in a study of early T cells in non-severe SARS-CoV-2 infection. One entry per CDR3 protein, called by TCRdb with MiXCR from the 5' RACE reads. Of around 40,000 distinct CDR3 sequences in the sample, more than 5.5% are singletons; the top ten hold approximately 4.6%. Sequenced: whole blood. The origin of the receptors is an adult who was a healthcare worker with PCR-confirmed SARS-CoV-2 infection or an uninfected control (not recorded which).

In this sample, this clonotype turned up many times. The V gene is TRBV5-1, the J gene TRBJ2-3; TRBD2 agrees at 9 bases. V gave up 2 bases and J gave up 2 bases; unmatched junction bases: 9. The germline CDR1 and CDR2 sequences are SGHRS and YFSETQ. The CDR3 has 17 residues. CDR3 DNA: TGCGCCAGCAGCTTCTACCAGACTAGCGGCTACACAGATACGCAGTATTTT. This codes for CASSFYQTSGYTDTQYF.

This clonotype was counted ten times or more. V is TRBV7-9 and J is TRBJ2-4; tentatively, D is TRBD2 (6 bases). V was clipped by 5 bases and J by 0 bases, with 14 bases between them. The CDR3 consists of 16 residues. The V gene's germline CDR1 is SEHNR and CDR2 FQNEAQ (reference sequence). This CDR3 is CASSQTGEAAKNIQYF. CDR3 in DNA: TGTGCCAGCAGCCAAACCGGGGAGGCAGCCAAAAACATTCAGTACTTC.

Only a few counts were recorded for this clonotype. This chain connects TRBV3-1 to TRBJ1-1; tentatively, D is TRBD1 (5 bases). V shed 3 bases and J shed 6 bases, with 11 bases lying between them. Germline CDR1 reads LGHDT; CDR2 reads YNNKEL (reference sequence). The CDR3 is 13 amino acids. The CDR3 DNA follows: TGTGCCAGCAGCCACGCGGGGCGCCCTGAAGCTTTCTTT. Its translation is CASSHAGRPEAFF.

Relative to its sample, this clonotype is medium-sized. The V and J genes are TRBV7-2 and TRBJ2-7, with D unclear. Germline CDR1 is SGHTA and CDR2 is FQGNSA. This CDR3 is 15 amino acids long. V gave up 1 base and J gave up 4 bases, with 14 bases separating them. CDR3 region: CASSLVAFPEYEQYF. In nucleotides, the CDR3 is TGTGCCAGCAGCTTAGTCGCTTTTCCGGAGTACGAGCAGTACTTC.

At least ten counts were recorded for this clonotype. The rearrangement links TRBV5-1 to TRBJ1-3; possibly TRBD1 for D (5 bases). V shed 5 bases and J shed 4 bases, with 19 bases lying between them. CDR3 length: 16 amino acids. Germline V gene lookup returns CDR1 SGHRS and CDR2 YFSETQ. The CDR3 sequence: CASRPGTDPFGNTIYF. The CDR3 DNA is TGCGCCAGCAGGCCCGGGACGGACCCTTTCGGAAACACCATATATTTT.

This clonotype turned up a few times. This rearrangement joins TRBV20-1 to TRBJ1-1; D is uncertain. The germline CDR1 and CDR2 sequences are DFQATT and SNEGSKA (reference sequence). CDR3 size: 14 residues. The V and J ends lost 2 bases and 2 bases respectively, with 12 bases between them. The CDR3 DNA follows: TGCAGTGCTAGACATGGTAGCAGCAACACTGAAGCTTTCTTT. Protein product: CSARHGSSNTEAFF.

There are many counts of this clonotype. The rearrangement joins TRBV9 to TRBJ2-7, with 7 bases matching TRBD1. The CDR3 is 14 residues long. Trimming took 0 bases from V and 9 from J; bases not matched to a gene: 9. In germline, CDR1 is SGDLS, CDR2 YYNGEE. CDR3 protein: CASSVGDSGGRQYF. The CDR3 nucleotides are TGTGCCAGCAGCGTAGGGGACAGTGGTGGTCGGCAGTACTTC.

This clonotype was counted at least ten times. The J gene is TRBJ2-3, the V gene TRBV5-4; maybe TRBD2 (7 bases). The CDR3 spans 16 residues. V lost 4 bases and J lost 2, with 17 bases in between. From germline, CDR1 is SGHNT and CDR2 YYREEE (reference sequence). The CDR3 DNA reads TGTGCCAGCAGCCCGGGGGCGGGAGTCTCCACAGATACGCAGTATTTT. Protein sequence: CASSPGAGVSTDTQYF.

This clonotype was picked up many times. The chain links TRBV18 to TRBJ1-2; the D is unclear. Between the trimmed V and J ends, which lost 0 bases and 4 bases, there was a span of 6 bases. Germline V CDR1 and CDR2: KGHSH, LQKENI. The CDR3 has 13 residues. The CDR3 sequence: CASSPPGSYGYTF. In DNA form, the CDR3 reads TGTGCCAGCTCACCACCGGGCAGCTATGGCTACACCTTC.

This clonotype was counted at least ten times. The gene calls are TRBV5-1 and TRBJ2-7; D is unclear. The ends were cut back, 0 bases at V and 3 bases at J, with 10 bases in the middle. The CDR3 spans 14 residues. CDR1 and CDR2 from the germline V gene are SGHRS and YFSETQ. The CDR3, as DNA: TGCGCCAGCAGCTTGGCCGGGCAGCTCTACGAGCAGTACTTC. Amino acids: CASSLAGQLYEQYF.

The chain combines TRBV7-9 with TRBJ2-2, with a possible D match to TRBD2 (5 bases). Germline CDR1 SEHNR, CDR2 FQNEAQ (reference sequence). CDR3 length: 14 residues. Between the trimmed V and J ends, which lost 4 bases and 0 bases, there was a span of 6 bases. CDR3 region: CASSYGTNTGELFF. CDR3 nucleotide sequence: TGTGCCAGCAGCTACGGGACGAACACCGGGGAGCTGTTTTTT.

This clonotype was recorded many times. The chain employs TRBV20-1 and TRBJ2-3; TRBD2 might be the D (5 bases). V dropped 5 bases and J dropped 0 bases, with 9 bases sitting between them. The length of the CDR3 is 13 residues. Germline lookup yields CDR1 DFQATT and CDR2 SNEGSKA (reference sequence). CDR3 nucleotide sequence: TGCAGTGCTGGACTTAGTAGCACAGATACGCAGTATTTT. As protein: CSAGLSSTDTQYF.

The chain is built from TRBV28 and TRBJ2-3; D possibly corresponds to TRBD2 (5 bases). The germline V gene encodes CDR1 MDHEN and CDR2 SYDVKM. Trimming pared 3 bases from V and 0 bases from J, leaving 10 bases between. The CDR3 runs 15 residues. CDR3: CASSLGGQSTDTQYF. CDR3 nucleotide sequence: TGTGCCAGCAGTTTGGGCGGGCAGAGCACAGATACGCAGTATTTT.